This T cell receptor beta chain emerged from a study of shared clonotypes between healthy human individuals. This CDR3 has 10 amino acids. The V end lost 7 bases, the J end lost 9 bases, and 10 bases lay between the germline ends. CDR1 is SQVTM, CDR2 ANQGSEA, per germline. Deep was the level at which the assay was run. On sorted subsets, replicate PCRs used roughly 220 ng DNA, or 30,000 or so T cell genomes. Profiling relied on immunoSEQ multiplex PCR, and the TCRdb table lists in-frame clones only, not all of them. The table shows around 690,000 clones, with less than 95% occurring only once. Every donor was a Caucasian adult from Nashville, Tennessee.

This receptor was taken from a man between 18 and 35 years old in good health. Some clones in this sample may be carry-over from other donors' samples. This chain links TRBV29-1 with TRBJ2-1; D is uncertain. Sequenced sample: memory CD8+ T cells from PBMCs. Subset noted: CD45RO+ cells pooled with CCR7-negative TemRA cells. The CDR3 nucleotides are TGCAGCGCCAGCACCCTTGAGCAGTTCTTC. As protein: CSASTLEQFF.